Listed below are T cell receptor beta chains from one sample, sequenced in a study of T cell responses to AZD1222 COVID-19 vaccine. TCRdb's copy holds only in-frame clones and misses some; the assay was immunoSEQ multiplex PCR. The sample has about 99,000 clones, approximately 90% seen once. This material consisted of peripheral blood, taken 28 days after the second AZD1222 dose. These TCRs come from an adult who received the AZD1222 COVID-19 vaccine. Each CDR3 is given with its conserved first and last residue. D genes are given only for firm matches. Some rows have no size entry. The others give once, few or many, or a class for an expanded clone.

length | J | D | size | V | CDR3 | DNA
11 | TRBJ2-7 | . | . | TRBV28 | CASSLPHEQYF | TGTGCCAGCAGTTTACCCCACGAGCAGTACTTC
14 | TRBJ1-2 | . | . | TRBV5-1 | CASSSEEDRYGYTF | TGCGCCAGCAGCTCCGAGGAGGACCGGTATGGCTACACCTTC
14 | TRBJ2-7 | . | . | TRBV5-5 | CASSLVSVGYEQYF | TGTGCCAGCAGCTTGGTTAGTGTGGGCTACGAGCAGTACTTC
21 | TRBJ2-2 | TRBD2 | few | TRBV6-2/TRBV6-3 | CASSPLLSGPTSDRPAGELFF | TGTGCCAGCAGTCCATTACTCAGTGGCCCGACTAGCGACCGCCCGGCCGGGGAGCTGTTTTTT
16 | TRBJ2-2 | TRBD1 | . | TRBV28 | CASSPWTGANTGELFF | TGTGCCAGCAGTCCTTGGACAGGGGCGAACACCGGGGAGCTGTTTTTT
15 | TRBJ2-2 | . | . | TRBV5-4 | CASSGTSRNTGELFF | TGTGCCAGCAGCGGGACATCGAGGAACACCGGGGAGCTGTTTTTT
13 | TRBJ2-5 | . | . | TRBV6-5 | CATLKGGVETQYF | TGTGCCACCCTGAAGGGGGGGGTAGAGACCCAGTACTTC
17 | TRBJ2-1 | TRBD2 | . | TRBV5-6 | CASSLILSGRAYNEQFF | TGTGCCAGCAGCTTAATATTAAGCGGGAGGGCCTACAATGAGCAGTTCTTC
16 | TRBJ1-4 | . | once | TRBV20-1 | CSASLGQSATNEKLFF | TGCAGTGCTAGTCTGGGGCAGTCTGCAACTAATGAAAAACTGTTTTTT
16 | TRBJ1-4 | TRBD1 | few | TRBV28 | CASSPGTRAGGEKLFF | TGTGCCAGCAGTCCCGGAACGAGGGCAGGGGGCGAAAAACTGTTTTTT
15 | TRBJ2-5 | TRBD2 | . | TRBV10-2 | CARQQGTSAKETQYF | TGCGCCAGACAACAGGGGACTAGCGCCAAAGAGACCCAGTACTTC
15 | TRBJ2-3 | TRBD2 | few | TRBV24-1 | CATSEGTSGVNTQYF | TGTGCCACCAGTGAGGGGACTAGCGGGGTGAATACGCAGTATTTT
16 | TRBJ2-1 | TRBD1 | . | TRBV2 | CASSPIGGTGGSEQFF | TGTGCCAGCAGCCCTATAGGCGGGACAGGGGGTAGTGAGCAGTTCTTC
15 | TRBJ2-5 | . | . | TRBV30 | CAWSKGVTGWETQYF | TGTGCCTGGAGTAAAGGGGTAACAGGCTGGGAGACCCAGTACTTC
16 | TRBJ2-1 | TRBD2 | . | TRBV28 | CASTPLAGEIYNEQFF | TGTGCCAGCACCCCCCTAGCGGGAGAAATCTACAATGAGCAGTTCTTC
15 | TRBJ1-2 | TRBD1 | once | TRBV4-3 | CASSQQQGAFYGYTF | TGCGCCAGCAGCCAACAACAGGGGGCCTTTTATGGCTACACCTTC
15 | TRBJ1-1 | . | . | TRBV7-6 | CASTPTQGMNTEAFF | TGTGCCAGCACCCCTACACAGGGTATGAACACTGAAGCTTTCTTT
15 | TRBJ1-5 | . | . | TRBV28 | CASSPPGLNSQPQHF | TGTGCCAGCAGTCCACCGGGACTGAATAGCCAGCCCCAGCATTTT
14 | TRBJ1-1 | . | . | TRBV5-5 | CASSSRAGDTEAFF | TGTGCCAGCAGCTCCAGGGCGGGGGACACTGAAGCTTTCTTT
12 | TRBJ1-1 | TRBD1 | . | TRBV5-1 | CASSAQGREAFF | TGCGCCAGCAGCGCACAGGGGCGGGAAGCTTTCTTT
13 | TRBJ1-5 | . | . | TRBV2 | CASRLGLGQPQHF | TGTGCCAGCAGGTTGGGGTTGGGACAGCCCCAGCATTTT
14 | TRBJ1-5 | TRBD1 | . | TRBV19 | CASSGTGRNQPQHF | TGTGCCAGTAGTGGGACAGGGCGAAATCAGCCCCAGCATTTT
15 | TRBJ2-1 | . | . | TRBV5-1 | CASSEGAGAFNEQFF | TGCGCCAGCAGCGAAGGAGCGGGCGCTTTCAATGAGCAGTTCTTC